This T cell receptor (beta chain) comes out of a study of T cells in Graves' hyperthyroidism and ophthalmopathy. This clonotype has more than one count but fewer than ten. What it binds is unknown. Germline CDR1 and CDR2: ENHRY and SYGVKD. V shed 8 bases and J 0 bases; nucleotides not matched to a gene: 7. The CDR3 extends over 17 amino acids. Notes on the study in general: Most thyroid clonotypes expanded above 0.001 were also detected in blood.

Hyperthyroidism of Graves' type that showed no ophthalmopathy progression within 18 months was stable. Approximately 10 ml of fresh peripheral blood supplied the PBMCs. The source material, RNA transcripts, was used to amplify TCR beta CDR3 regions. The study used the HTBI primer set for a first-round RT-PCR of the TCR CDR3. Using its own MiXCR run on the multiplex PCR reads, TCRdb lists one record per CDR3 protein. Altogether under 700,000 distinct CDR3 sequences are present, over 15% being singletons, with the ten largest covering under 20%. The clonotype was recovered from a young woman with Graves' hyperthyroidism. V usage is TRBV10-3 and J usage is TRBJ2-2; 12 nucleotides line up with TRBD2. Sequenced: blood. The CDR3 protein is CAILRLAGVTNTGELFF. DNA for the CDR3: TGTGCCATCCTGAGACTAGCGGGAGTCACGAACACCGGGGAGCTGTTTTTT.